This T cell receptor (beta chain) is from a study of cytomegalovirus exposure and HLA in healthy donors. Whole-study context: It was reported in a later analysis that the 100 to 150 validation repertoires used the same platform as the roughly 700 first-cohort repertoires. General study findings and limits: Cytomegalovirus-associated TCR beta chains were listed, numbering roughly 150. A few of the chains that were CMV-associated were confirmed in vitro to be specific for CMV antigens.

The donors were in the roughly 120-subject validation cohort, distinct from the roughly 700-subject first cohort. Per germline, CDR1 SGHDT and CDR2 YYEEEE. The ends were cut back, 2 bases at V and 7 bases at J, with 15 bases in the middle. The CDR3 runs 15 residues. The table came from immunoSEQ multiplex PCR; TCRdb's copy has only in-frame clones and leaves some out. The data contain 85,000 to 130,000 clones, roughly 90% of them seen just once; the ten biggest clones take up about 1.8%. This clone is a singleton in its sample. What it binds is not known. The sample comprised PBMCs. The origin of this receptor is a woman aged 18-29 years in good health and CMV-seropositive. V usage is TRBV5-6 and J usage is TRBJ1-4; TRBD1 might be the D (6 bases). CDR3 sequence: CASSFAVIRGEKLFF. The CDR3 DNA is TGTGCCAGCAGCTTCGCGGTGATCAGGGGTGAAAAACTGTTTTTT.